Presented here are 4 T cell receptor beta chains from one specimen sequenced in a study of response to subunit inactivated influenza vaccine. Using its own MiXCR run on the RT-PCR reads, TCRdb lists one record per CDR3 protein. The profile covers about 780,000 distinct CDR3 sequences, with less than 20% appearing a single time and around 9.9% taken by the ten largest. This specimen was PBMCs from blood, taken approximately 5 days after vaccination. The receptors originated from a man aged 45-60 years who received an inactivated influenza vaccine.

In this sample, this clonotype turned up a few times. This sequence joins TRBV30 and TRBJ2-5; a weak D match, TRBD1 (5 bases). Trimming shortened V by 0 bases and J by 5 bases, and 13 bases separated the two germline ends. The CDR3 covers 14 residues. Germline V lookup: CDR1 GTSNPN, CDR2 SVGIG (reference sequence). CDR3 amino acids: CAWSVNTGPETQYF. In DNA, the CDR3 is TGTGCCTGGAGTGTCAACACAGGACCTGAGACCCAGTACTTC.

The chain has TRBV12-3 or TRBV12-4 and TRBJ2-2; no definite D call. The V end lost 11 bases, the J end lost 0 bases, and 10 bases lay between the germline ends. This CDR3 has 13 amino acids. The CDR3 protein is CADGFANTGELFF. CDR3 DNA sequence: TGTGCCGACGGGTTCGCGAACACCGGGGAGCTGTTTTTT.

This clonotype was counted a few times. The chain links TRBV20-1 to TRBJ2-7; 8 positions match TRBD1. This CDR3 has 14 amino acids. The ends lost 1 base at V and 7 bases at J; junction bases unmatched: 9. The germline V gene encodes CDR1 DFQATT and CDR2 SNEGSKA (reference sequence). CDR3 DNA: TGCAGTGCTAGAGTGGCGACAGGGGTTTTAGAGCAGTACTTC. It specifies CSARVATGVLEQYF.

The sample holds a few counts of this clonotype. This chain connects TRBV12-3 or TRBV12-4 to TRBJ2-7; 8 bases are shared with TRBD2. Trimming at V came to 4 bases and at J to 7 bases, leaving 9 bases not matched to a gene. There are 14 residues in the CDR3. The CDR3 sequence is CASSSTGGPGEQYF. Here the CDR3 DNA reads TGTGCCAGCAGTTCGACGGGAGGGCCGGGGGAGCAGTACTTC.